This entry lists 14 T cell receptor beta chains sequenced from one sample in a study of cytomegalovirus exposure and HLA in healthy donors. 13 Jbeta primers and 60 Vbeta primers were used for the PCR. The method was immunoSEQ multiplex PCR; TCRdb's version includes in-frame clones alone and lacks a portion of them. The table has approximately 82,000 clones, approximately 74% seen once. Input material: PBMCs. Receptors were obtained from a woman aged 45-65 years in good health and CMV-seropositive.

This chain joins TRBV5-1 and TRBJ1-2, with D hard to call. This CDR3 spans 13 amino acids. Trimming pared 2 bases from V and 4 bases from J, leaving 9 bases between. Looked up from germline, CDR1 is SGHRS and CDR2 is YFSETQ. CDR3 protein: CASSLEQSYGYTF. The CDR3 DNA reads TGCGCCAGCAGCTTAGAACAGAGCTATGGCTACACCTTC.

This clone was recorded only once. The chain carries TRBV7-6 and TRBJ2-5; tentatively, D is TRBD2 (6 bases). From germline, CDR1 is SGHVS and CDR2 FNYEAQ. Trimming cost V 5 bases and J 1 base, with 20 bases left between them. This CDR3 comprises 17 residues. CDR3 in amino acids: CASSPMGRRAPQETQYF. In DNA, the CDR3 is TGTGCCAGCAGCCCAATGGGGCGGAGGGCCCCCCAAGAGACCCAGTACTTC.

The chain's CDR3 is CASGSGRLYNEQFF. CDR3 DNA sequence: TGTGCCAGCGGAAGCGGGAGGCTTTACAATGAGCAGTTCTTC. The chain combines TRBV28 with TRBJ2-1, with TRBD2 matching 9 bases. V lost 8 bases to trimming and J lost 4 bases; unmatched junction nucleotides: 6. Germline V gene sequence: CDR1 MDHEN, CDR2 SYDVKM. The CDR3 extends over 14 amino acids. The full variable domain, with the rest looked up from reference TRBV28 and TRBJ2-1, is DVKVTQSSRYLVKRTGEKVFLECVQDMDHENMFWYRQDPGLGLRLIYFSYDVKMKEKGDIPEGYSVSREKKERFSLILESASTNQTSMYLCASGSGRLYNEQFFGPGTRLTVL.

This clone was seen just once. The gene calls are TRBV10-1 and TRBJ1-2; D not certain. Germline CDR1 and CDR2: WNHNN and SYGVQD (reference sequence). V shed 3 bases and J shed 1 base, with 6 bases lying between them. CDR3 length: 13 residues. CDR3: CASSERVNYGYTF. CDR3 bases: TGCGCCAGCAGTGAACGCGTTAACTATGGCTACACCTTC.

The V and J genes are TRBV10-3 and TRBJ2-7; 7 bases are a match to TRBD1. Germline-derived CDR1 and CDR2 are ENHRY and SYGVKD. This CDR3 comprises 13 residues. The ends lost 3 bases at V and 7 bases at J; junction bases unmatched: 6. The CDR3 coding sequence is TGTGCCATCAGTGAAACCCAGGGACAGGAGCAGTACTTC. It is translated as CAISETQGQEQYF.

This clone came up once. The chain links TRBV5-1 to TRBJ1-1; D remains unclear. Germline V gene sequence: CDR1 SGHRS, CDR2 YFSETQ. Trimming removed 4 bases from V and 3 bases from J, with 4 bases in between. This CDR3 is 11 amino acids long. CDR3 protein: CASSTDTEAFF. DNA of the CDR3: TGCGCCAGCAGCACGGACACTGAAGCTTTCTTT.

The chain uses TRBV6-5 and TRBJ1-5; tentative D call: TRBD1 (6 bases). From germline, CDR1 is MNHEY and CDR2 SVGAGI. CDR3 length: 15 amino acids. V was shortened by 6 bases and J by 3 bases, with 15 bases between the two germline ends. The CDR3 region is CASRGLGGTNQPQHF. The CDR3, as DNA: TGTGCCAGCAGGGGACTAGGGGGTACCAATCAGCCCCAGCATTTT.

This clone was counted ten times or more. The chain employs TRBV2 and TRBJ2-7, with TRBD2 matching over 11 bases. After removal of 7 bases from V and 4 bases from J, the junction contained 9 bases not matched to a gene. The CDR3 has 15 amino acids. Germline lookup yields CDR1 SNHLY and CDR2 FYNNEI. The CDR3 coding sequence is TGTGCCAGCAAAGAAGGGACTAGCGGACCGTACGAGCAGTACTTC. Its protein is CASKEGTSGPYEQYF.

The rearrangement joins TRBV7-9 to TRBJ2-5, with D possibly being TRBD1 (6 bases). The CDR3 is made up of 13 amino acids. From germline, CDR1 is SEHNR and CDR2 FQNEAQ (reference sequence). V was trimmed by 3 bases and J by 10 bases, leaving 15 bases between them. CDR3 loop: CASSLTHRERQYF. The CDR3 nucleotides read TGTGCCAGCAGCTTGACGCACAGGGAACGCCAGTACTTC.

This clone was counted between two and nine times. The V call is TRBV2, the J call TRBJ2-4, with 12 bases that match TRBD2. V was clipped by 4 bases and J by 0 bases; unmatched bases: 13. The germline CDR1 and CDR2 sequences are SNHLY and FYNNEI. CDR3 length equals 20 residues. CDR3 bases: TGTGCCAGCAGTGCCGCCGGAGGACTAGCGGGACAGATAGCCAAAAACATTCAGTACTTC. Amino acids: CASSAAGGLAGQIAKNIQYF.

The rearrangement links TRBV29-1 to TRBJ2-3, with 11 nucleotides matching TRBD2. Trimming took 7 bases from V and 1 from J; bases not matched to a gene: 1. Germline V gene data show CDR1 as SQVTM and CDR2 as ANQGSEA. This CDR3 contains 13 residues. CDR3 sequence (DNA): TGCAGCGAGACTAGCGGGGGCACAGATACGCAGTATTTT. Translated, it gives CSETSGGTDTQYF.

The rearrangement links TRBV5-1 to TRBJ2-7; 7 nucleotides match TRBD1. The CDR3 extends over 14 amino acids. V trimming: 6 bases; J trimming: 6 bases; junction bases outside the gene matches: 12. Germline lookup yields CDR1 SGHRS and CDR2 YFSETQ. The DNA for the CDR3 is TGCGCCAGCAAACGGGACAGATCCCATAGCGAGCAGTACTTC. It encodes CASKRDRSHSEQYF.

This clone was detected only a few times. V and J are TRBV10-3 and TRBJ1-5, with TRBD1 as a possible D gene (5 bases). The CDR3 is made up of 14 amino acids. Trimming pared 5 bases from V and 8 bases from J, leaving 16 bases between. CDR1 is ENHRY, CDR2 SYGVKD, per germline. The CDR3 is CAISMGTGGEPQHF. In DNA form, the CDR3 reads TGTGCCATCAGTATGGGGACGGGGGGGGAGCCCCAGCATTTT.

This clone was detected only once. This CDR3 reads CASSFSPYYYEQYF. The DNA of the CDR3 is TGTGCCAGCAGTTTCTCCCCGTACTACTACGAGCAGTACTTC. J is TRBJ2-7 and V is TRBV27, with D unclear. The germline V gene has CDR1 MNHEY and CDR2 SMNVEV (reference sequence). V shed 3 bases and J shed 3 bases, with 12 bases lying between them. This CDR3 is 14 amino acids long.